This T cell receptor beta chain came from a study of Graves' ophthalmopathy and Graves' hyperthyroidism. The study, taken as a whole, reports: Most thyroid clonotypes expanded beyond 0.001 frequency were also found in blood. A roughly 81% specificity and around 90% sensitivity were achieved by a 13-signature model that separated ophthalmopathy from stable hyperthyroidism.

With respect to this clonotype: The antigen is not known.

Amplifying from RNA transcripts, the study obtained TCR beta CDR3 regions. First-round RT-PCR used HTBI primers; second-round multiplex PCR followed. TCRdb reanalysed the multiplex PCR reads using MiXCR and keeps one entry per CDR3 protein. The sample contains 400,000 or so distinct CDR3 sequences, approximately 18% of which appear only once. Orbital computed tomography and thyroid ultrasound, along with TRAb, serum thyroxine and clinical symptoms, underpinned diagnosis. The CDR3 loop spans 16 amino acids. V gave up 1 base and J gave up 0 bases; unmatched junction bases: 0. CDR1 and CDR2 from the germline V gene are LGHNT and FRNRAP.

This chain links TRBV12-5 with TRBJ2-2; 9 bases are shared with TRBD2. Sequencing was performed on peripheral blood. This TCR was sampled from an adult woman with stable Graves' hyperthyroidism. CDR3 loop: CASGLGLAANTGELFF. For the CDR3, the DNA is TGTGCTAGTGGTTTGGGACTAGCGGCGAACACCGGGGAGCTGTTTTTT. The full variable domain, completed using reference TRBV12-5 and TRBJ2-2, is DARVTQTPRHKVTEMGQEVTMRCQPILGHNTVFWYRQTMMQGLELLAYFRNRAPLDDSGMPKDRFSAEMPDATLATLKIQPSEPRDSAVYFCASGLGLAANTGELFFGEGSRLTVL.